The entry below describes one T cell receptor beta chain. Its target is unknown. Trimming took off 5 bases at V and 7 bases at J, with 9 bases between the two ends. The CDR3 is made up of 12 amino acids. Germline lookup yields CDR1 PRHDT and CDR2 FYEKMQ (reference sequence). Roughly 0.5 to 1 ug RNA was reverse transcribed with random hexamers. Amplification of TCR beta CDR3 used immunoSEQ multiplex PCR across 54 Vbeta and 13 Jbeta. TCRdb itself ran the immunoSEQ multiplex PCR reads through MiXCR, one entry per CDR3 protein. The top ten clones hold over 0.25% of a sample with 130,000 to 150,000 distinct CDR3 sequences, approximately 95% of them seen once. The source of the sample is a study of CD8 T cells in Susac syndrome. Study-wide findings and caveats: An acknowledgment was made by the study that its TCR sequencing and HLA analysis involved relatively few individuals.

Sequencing of TCR beta was performed on blood CD8+ and CD4+ T cells. It was negative isolation that provided the CD8+ and CD4+ T cells, whereas TEMRA cells were enriched by FACS. Source material: CD8+ T cells from PBMCs. This sequence originates from a human donor in good health. V is TRBV13 and J is TRBJ2-1, with D uncertain. CDR3 bases: TGTGCCAGCAGCCCCACCCGAAATGAGCAGTTCTTC. Encoded protein: CASSPTRNEQFF.